The T cell receptor beta chain under discussion was sequenced for a study of T cells in localized non-small cell lung cancer. Study observations and caveats: Exceeding tumor, uninvolved adjacent lung had the highest T cell clonality. For the top 100 tumor clones, a median roughly 56 also appeared in adjacent lung. Overall survival was longer when the density of T cells in the blood was higher. Because sequencing included only one region (of the tumor), heterogeneity remains possible.

This table comes from immunoSEQ multiplex PCR, and its TCRdb copy is limited to in-frame clones, with some not included. The table has about 26,000 clones, about 85% seen once; the top ten hold around a tenth. Relative to its sample, this clone is medium-sized. Its antigen remains unidentified. The V end lost 10 bases, the J end lost 0 bases, and 12 bases lay between the germline ends. The CDR3 covers 14 residues. In germline, CDR1 is MNHEY, CDR2 SMNVEV (reference sequence). The sequencing used peripheral blood, collected before any cancer treatment. This rearrangement joins TRBV27 to TRBJ1-4; no firm D call. This TCR derives from a man aged 35-75 years with stage III squamous cell lung carcinoma. The CDR3 reads CATVPVATNEKLFF. Here the CDR3 DNA reads TGTGCCACAGTGCCGGTGGCAACTAATGAAAAACTGTTTTTT.